This TCR beta chain was observed in a study of cytomegalovirus exposure and HLA in healthy donors. The PCR used 60 Vbeta and 13 Jbeta primers. This table comes from immunoSEQ multiplex PCR, and its TCRdb copy is limited to in-frame clones, with some not included. The sample contains more than 140,000 clones, 82% of which appear only once. The length of the CDR3 is 14 residues. Germline CDR1 and CDR2: SNHLY and FYNNEI. V lost 6 bases and J 3 bases, leaving 9 bases between the germline ends. The V call is TRBV2, the J call TRBJ2-6; perhaps TRBD1 as D (6 bases). This clonotype originated in a man between 25 and 39 years old in good health and CMV-seropositive. Material: PBMCs. The CDR3 coding sequence is TGTGCCAGCAGGGGGGCGGTTGGGGCCAACGTCCTGACTTTC. Amino acids: CASRGAVGANVLTF.